This T cell receptor (beta chain) was captured in a study of cytomegalovirus exposure and HLA in healthy donors. The study's findings and limits: The classifier, whose performance was assessed in both the original and validation cohorts, reportedly diagnosed cytomegalovirus status with high specificity and sensitivity. Within the approximately 110 validation repertoires, first-cohort TCR clusters tended to co-occur, according to a later analysis. Overall, around 160 TCR beta chains were annotated as cytomegalovirus-associated.

The germline V and J ends were trimmed by 1 base and 13 bases, with 12 bases remaining between them. The CDR3 is 12 residues long. The germline CDR1 and CDR2 sequences are SGHDT and YYEEEE. This clone was counted a single time. The target antigen is unknown. The assay was immunoSEQ multiplex PCR, and TCRdb's table has in-frame clones only and misses some. The repertoire holds 250,000 to 300,000 clones, with around 87% as singletons. Specimen: PBMCs. V gene TRBV5-6 combines with J gene TRBJ2-4; D is perhaps TRBD1 (6 bases). The sequence was collected from a young woman in good health and CMV-seronegative. The CDR3 here is CASSLLSRGQYF. The CDR3, as DNA: TGTGCCAGCAGCTTGTTATCGAGGGGGCAGTACTTC.